This T cell receptor (beta chain) comes out of a study of blood T cell repertoires in COVID-19. Across the whole study: Nucleic acid was either cDNA or gDNA, and it came from T cells, B-cell-depleted T cells, or PBMCs.

V was cut by 0 bases and J by 0 bases, with 5 bases left in between. The germline V gene encodes CDR1 MNHEY and CDR2 SVGEGT. The CDR3 is 14 residues long. TCRdb keeps only in-frame clones here, not all; method: immunoSEQ multiplex PCR. The sample holds 390,000 or so clones; more than 70% are singletons and the top ten take 2.5% to 3.5%. Seattle patient enrollment occurred during active infection, with longitudinal follow-up thereafter. The specimen was peripheral blood. The chain combines TRBV6-2 or TRBV6-3 with TRBJ2-5; the D is unclear. The clonotype was recovered from a woman in her 30s with COVID-19, enrolled during active disease. CDR3 nucleotides: TGTGCCAGCAGTTACTCACTTTACCAAGAGACCCAGTACTTC. Its protein is CASSYSLYQETQYF.